The clone carrying this T cell receptor beta chain was seen a handful of times. Its antigen is not identified. Template switching, a step in the protocol, added a universal primer site, and cDNA carried unique molecular identifiers. TCRdb used MiXCR to reprocess the 5' RACE reads, holding one entry per CDR3 protein. The data contain 1.5 million to 2 million distinct CDR3 sequences, around 33% of them singletons. This specimen comes from a study of identical twins. Study-wide points: The authors noted that invariant MAIT and iNKT cells could partly confound zero-insertion analyses. Twin sharing of out-of-frame TCR alpha was underestimated by models in monozygotic pairs.

The CDR3 consists of 13 residues. V lost 6 bases and J lost 5, with 13 bases in between. Germline CDR1 MNHNY, CDR2 SVGAGI (reference sequence). All of the donors were Caucasians in good health. Sequencing was done on a sample of cord blood. This TCR derives from a newborn girl in good health. The rearrangement joins TRBV6-6 to TRBJ1-2; D gene uncertain. Written as DNA, the CDR3 is TGTGCCAGCAGCCCCACGGACCTTTATGGCTACACCTTC. Its protein is CASSPTDLYGYTF.